Below, 13 T cell receptor beta chains from the same sample are listed, as sequenced in a study of T cell responses to AZD1222 COVID-19 vaccine. This table comes from immunoSEQ multiplex PCR, and its TCRdb copy is limited to in-frame clones, with some not included. This sample has about 120,000 clones, with roughly 84% found just once. Sequencing used peripheral blood, obtained on day 0 of AZD1222 vaccination. Receptor source: an adult in good health.

This clone was picked up a small number of times. This rearrangement joins TRBV30 to TRBJ2-7; TRBD1 matches 7 bases. The germline CDR1 and CDR2 sequences are GTSNPN and SVGIG (reference sequence). The CDR3 has 13 residues. With V trimmed by 8 bases and J by 6 bases, 13 bases remained unmatched. CDR3 nucleotides: TGTGCCGCATCCCCCAGGGGGTTTGGCGAGCAGTACTTC. Encoded protein: CAASPRGFGEQYF.

This chain links TRBV12-3 or TRBV12-4 with TRBJ1-2, with D maybe TRBD1 (6 bases). V was cut by 1 base and J by 12 bases, with 12 bases left in between. The CDR3 extends over 12 amino acids. Here the CDR3 DNA reads TGTGCCAGCAGTTTAGGGTGGCGGGGGCACACCTTC. It encodes CASSLGWRGHTF.

V is TRBV18 and J is TRBJ2-4; tentatively, D is TRBD1 or TRBD2 (5 bases each). Per the germline V gene, CDR1 is KGHSH and CDR2 is LQKENI. This CDR3 contains 16 residues. Trimming stripped 0 bases from V and 6 bases from J, with 15 bases between. The CDR3 bases are TGTGCCAGCTCACCACCGGAATGGGGGTGGGGAAACATTCAGTACTTC. Translation: CASSPPEWGWGNIQYF.

This rearrangement joins TRBV12-3 or TRBV12-4 to TRBJ1-5; 7 bases line up with TRBD1. V gave up 6 bases and J gave up 4 bases; unmatched junction bases: 3. This CDR3 region has 13 residues. CDR3 residues: CASRTGPNQPQHF. CDR3 DNA: TGTGCCAGCAGGACAGGGCCGAATCAGCCCCAGCATTTT.

This chain links TRBV3-1 (or the pseudogene TRBV3-2) with TRBJ1-3; TRBD1 is a possible D gene (5 bases). V lost 2 bases and J 3 bases, leaving 14 bases between the germline ends. The CDR3 is 16 residues long. Germline V gene data show CDR1 as LGHDT and CDR2 as YNNKEL (reference sequence). The CDR3 bases are TGTGCCAGCAGCCAACCCCTGACAGTAGGTGGAAACACCATATATTTT. Amino acids: CASSQPLTVGGNTIYF.

The J gene is TRBJ1-2, the V gene TRBV19; D gene ambiguous. Trimming removed 5 bases from V and 7 bases from J, with 14 bases in between. The V gene's germline CDR1 is LNHDA and CDR2 SQIVND (reference sequence). The CDR3 runs 13 residues. CDR3 DNA sequence: TGTGCCAGTAGTCCCCAAGGCGCTGGTGGCTACACCTTC. Protein: CASSPQGAGGYTF.

This rearrangement joins TRBV2 to TRBJ2-5; 10 nucleotides match TRBD2. The CDR3 totals 16 residues. Germline V lookup: CDR1 SNHLY, CDR2 FYNNEI. Germline trimming cut 8 bases from V and 7 bases from J; bases unmatched to any gene: 16. The CDR3 DNA sequence: TGTGCCAGCCGTCCTAGCGGGAGTTCCCTTCTCGGGACCCAGTACTTC. Translation: CASRPSGSSLLGTQYF. The full variable domain, rest sourced from reference TRBV2 and TRBJ2-5, is EPEVTQTPSHQVTQMGQEVILRCVPISNHLYFYWYRQILGQKVEFLVSFYNNEISEKSEIFDDQFSVERPDGSNFTLKIRSTKLEDSAMYFCASRPSGSSLLGTQYFGPGTRLLVL.

Comments on this clone: A much larger clone sits a single nucleotide away, making a read error possible. The CDR3 bases are TGTGCCAGCAGTGCAACAGGGGAGAACACTGAAGCTTTCTTT. Its protein product is CASSATGENTEAFF. The chain carries TRBV27 and TRBJ1-1; 7 nucleotides agree with TRBD1. The CDR3 covers 14 residues. CDR1 is MNHEY and CDR2 is SMNVEV in the germline V gene (reference sequence). The junction had 4 bases not matched to a gene; V was cut back by 5 bases and J by 1 base.

The rearrangement links TRBV24-1 to TRBJ2-6; the D is unclear. Between the trimmed V and J ends, which lost 4 bases and 0 bases, there was a span of 6 bases. From germline, CDR1 is KGHDR and CDR2 SFDVKD. CDR3 length: 15 residues. The CDR3 loop is CATSEVSSGANVLTF. Here the CDR3 DNA reads TGTGCCACCAGTGAGGTTAGCTCTGGGGCCAACGTCCTGACTTTC.

This chain connects TRBV6-6 to TRBJ2-7; 8 nucleotides match TRBD1. The junction had 12 bases not matched to a gene; V was cut back by 4 bases and J by 7 bases. The germline V gene has CDR1 MNHNY and CDR2 SVGAGI (reference sequence). The CDR3 covers 15 residues. CDR3 protein: CASSLLDRGSGEQYF. The CDR3 DNA follows: TGTGCCAGCAGTTTATTAGACAGGGGCTCGGGGGAGCAGTACTTC.

The chain joins TRBV24-1 to TRBJ2-2; D unclear. Germline V gene data show CDR1 as KGHDR and CDR2 as SFDVKD. V lost 4 bases, J lost 0 bases, and 8 bases lay in between. This CDR3 spans 15 amino acids. For the CDR3, the DNA is TGTGCCACCAGTGACCCTAGGTCGAACACCGGGGAGCTGTTTTTT. Translating gives CATSDPRSNTGELFF.

The V and J genes are TRBV19 and TRBJ2-7; 11 bases map to TRBD2. The CDR3 is 16 residues long. V was pared by 7 bases and J by 3 bases, with 11 bases of the junction left unmatched. Germline CDR1 reads LNHDA; CDR2 reads SQIVND (reference sequence). The CDR3 nucleotides are TGTGCCAGTACTGGCCGAGGGACTAGCGGACACTACGAGCAGTACTTC. Translated, it gives CASTGRGTSGHYEQYF.

The genes are TRBV6-1 and TRBJ2-7; D remains ambiguous. V lost 1 base, J lost 4 bases, and 8 bases lay in between. This CDR3 is 13 amino acids long. The germline V gene has CDR1 MNHNS and CDR2 SASEGT. CDR3 nucleotides: TGTGCCAGCAGTGAAGTGACGCCGTACGAGCAGTACTTC. Amino acid sequence: CASSEVTPYEQYF.